This T cell receptor (beta chain) came from a study of TIL therapy for anti-PD-1-resistant metastatic lung cancer. The libraries were made with immunoSEQ v3. This table comes from immunoSEQ multiplex PCR, and its TCRdb copy is limited to in-frame clones, with some not included. The sample has about 13,000 clones; less than 75% are singletons. Documented time point: pre-treatment sample, taken before nivolumab and TIL therapy. The tumor samples were excised metastases, mostly pleural nodules or supraclavicular lymph nodes. Of note for this clone: Its antigen is not identified.

General study results and limits: Treatment-naive, never-smoker and oncogene-addicted patients were overrepresented in this highly selected cohort.

Sequences were derived from tumor tissue, sampled at baseline. The sequence was collected from a woman aged 30 to 85 with non-small cell lung cancer.

CDR3 residues: CASSEGNSNQPQHF. In DNA, the CDR3 is TGTGCCAGCAGCGAGGGAAATAGCAATCAGCCCCAGCATTTT. The genes are TRBV2 and TRBJ1-5; D remains ambiguous. V gave up 6 bases and J gave up 0 bases, with 9 bases separating them. Germline CDR1 SNHLY, CDR2 FYNNEI. The CDR3 totals 14 residues.